This T cell receptor beta chain was found in a study of blood T cell repertoires in COVID-19. Study background: The United States, Italy and Spain provided the acute and convalescent COVID-19 samples. PBMCs, B-cell-depleted T cells, or T cells were the source of the cDNA or gDNA that made up the material.

Germline V CDR1 and CDR2: KGHSH, LQKENI. The J segment lost 10 bases and the V segment lost 3 bases, leaving 3 bases of the junction unmatched. The CDR3 is 12 residues long. Per the original data handling: By means of reference gene primer amplification, nucleated cell counts were estimated. Clones were read by immunoSEQ multiplex PCR, and TCRdb kept only the in-frame ones, dropping some. V and J calls plus clone size are reproduced from that table; the DNA served to infer D and trimming. The table includes over 130,000 clones, approximately 84% detected once. The material sequenced was peripheral blood. This rearrangement joins TRBV18 to TRBJ2-1, with 7 bases matching TRBD1. The TCR sequence derives from a woman aged 55-69 years with acute or convalescent COVID-19. CDR3 protein: CASSPDRDEQFF. The CDR3 DNA reads as TGTGCCAGCTCACCTGACAGGGACGAGCAGTTCTTC. Based on the CDR3 plus reference TRBV18 and TRBJ2-1, the full variable domain is NAGVMQNPRHLVRRRGQEARLRCSPMKGHSHVYWYRQLPEEGLKFMVYLQKENIIDESGMPKERFSAEFPKEGPSILRIQQVVRGDSAAYFCASSPDRDEQFFGPGTRLTVL.